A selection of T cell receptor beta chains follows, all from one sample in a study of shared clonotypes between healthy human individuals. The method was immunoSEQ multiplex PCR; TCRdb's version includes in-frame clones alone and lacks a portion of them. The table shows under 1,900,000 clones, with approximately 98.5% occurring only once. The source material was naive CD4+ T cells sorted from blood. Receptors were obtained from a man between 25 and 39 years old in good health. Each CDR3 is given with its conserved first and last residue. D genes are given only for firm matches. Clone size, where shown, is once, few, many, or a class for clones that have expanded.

CDR3 protein: CASSRRTGSRPEQYF
CDR3 DNA: TGTGCCAGTAGTAGACGGACAGGTTCGCGACCCGAGCAGTACTTC
D gene: TRBD1
CDR3 length: 15
clone size: NA
J gene: TRBJ2-7
V gene: TRBV19

CDR3 protein: CASSIRLAGVRGDTQYF
CDR3 DNA: TGTGCCAGCAGCATCCGACTAGCGGGAGTGCGGGGAGATACGCAGTATTTT
D gene: TRBD2
CDR3 length: 17
clone size: NA
J gene: TRBJ2-3
V gene: TRBV7-2

CDR3 protein: CASSINRGTGELFF
CDR3 DNA: TGTGCCAGTAGTATAAACAGGGGAACCGGGGAGCTGTTTTTT
D gene: TRBD1
CDR3 length: 14
clone size: NA
J gene: TRBJ2-2
V gene: TRBV19

CDR3 protein: CASSEMSSSYNEQFF
CDR3 DNA: TGTGCCAGCTCGGAGATGAGTAGCTCCTACAATGAGCAGTTCTTC
D gene: NA
CDR3 length: 15
clone size: NA
J gene: TRBJ2-1
V gene: TRBV18

CDR3 protein: CATSFPSGSVSGELFF
CDR3 DNA: TGTGCCACCAGCTTCCCTAGCGGGAGTGTTTCGGGGGAGCTGTTTTTT
D gene: TRBD2
CDR3 length: 16
clone size: NA
J gene: TRBJ2-2
V gene: TRBV15

CDR3 protein: CASGETGYEQYF
CDR3 DNA: TGCGCCAGCGGCGAGACCGGCTACGAGCAGTACTTC
D gene: NA
CDR3 length: 12
clone size: NA
J gene: TRBJ2-7
V gene: TRBV10-2

CDR3 protein: CASTKTGASYEQYF
CDR3 DNA: TGTGCCAGCACCAAGACAGGGGCATCCTACGAGCAGTACTTC
D gene: TRBD1
CDR3 length: 14
clone size: NA
J gene: TRBJ2-7
V gene: TRBV6-1

CDR3 protein: CASSPSGTAGSSYEQYF
CDR3 DNA: TGTGCCAGCTCACCATCCGGGACAGCCGGGAGCTCCTACGAGCAGTACTTC
D gene: NA
CDR3 length: 17
clone size: NA
J gene: TRBJ2-7
V gene: TRBV18

CDR3 protein: CASSVSPRREGNNEQFF
CDR3 DNA: TGTGCCAGCAGCGTATCCCCTCGGCGGGAGGGAAACAATGAGCAGTTCTTC
D gene: TRBD2
CDR3 length: 17
clone size: NA
J gene: TRBJ2-1
V gene: TRBV9

CDR3 protein: CASSKTGGSTDTQYF
CDR3 DNA: TGTGCCAGCAGCAAAACAGGGGGTAGCACAGATACGCAGTATTTT
D gene: TRBD1
CDR3 length: 15
clone size: NA
J gene: TRBJ2-3
V gene: TRBV7-2

CDR3 protein: CSVEFGLGGETQYF
CDR3 DNA: TGCAGCGTTGAATTTGGGCTGGGCGGAGAGACCCAGTACTTC
D gene: NA
CDR3 length: 14
clone size: NA
J gene: TRBJ2-5
V gene: TRBV29-1

CDR3 protein: CASSPRGHRAKNEKLFF
CDR3 DNA: TGTGCCAGCTCACCACGGGGGCACAGAGCCAAGAATGAAAAACTGTTTTTT
D gene: NA
CDR3 length: 17
clone size: once
J gene: TRBJ1-4
V gene: TRBV18

CDR3 protein: CATSRGVAGVGDTQYF
CDR3 DNA: TGTGCCACCAGCAGAGGGGTGGCGGGAGTGGGAGATACGCAGTATTTT
D gene: TRBD2
CDR3 length: 16
clone size: NA
J gene: TRBJ2-3
V gene: TRBV15

CDR3 protein: CASSSTRGEQFF
CDR3 DNA: TGTGCCAGCAGTTCAACCCGGGGGGAGCAGTTCTTC
D gene: NA
CDR3 length: 12
clone size: NA
J gene: TRBJ2-1
V gene: TRBV27

CDR3 protein: CASSRTYVPNTEAFF
CDR3 DNA: TGTGCCAGCTCACGTACTTATGTCCCGAACACTGAAGCTTTCTTT
D gene: NA
CDR3 length: 15
clone size: NA
J gene: TRBJ1-1
V gene: TRBV18

CDR3 protein: CASRQVPGTTNEKLFF
CDR3 DNA: TGCGCCAGCAGACAAGTTCCAGGGACCACTAATGAAAAACTGTTTTTT
D gene: NA
CDR3 length: 16
clone size: NA
J gene: TRBJ1-4
V gene: TRBV5-1

CDR3 protein: CASSSATGERETQYF
CDR3 DNA: TGCGCCAGCAGCTCTGCGACAGGGGAGAGAGAGACCCAGTACTTC
D gene: TRBD1
CDR3 length: 15
clone size: NA
J gene: TRBJ2-5
V gene: TRBV5-1

CDR3 protein: CASSQGHAYEQYF
CDR3 DNA: TGTGCCAGCAGCCAAGGTCACGCCTACGAGCAGTACTTC
D gene: NA
CDR3 length: 13
clone size: NA
J gene: TRBJ2-7
V gene: TRBV14

CDR3 protein: CASSPRSTGSSYEQYF
CDR3 DNA: TGTGCCAGCAGCCCACGGTCCACAGGGTCATCCTACGAGCAGTACTTC
D gene: NA
CDR3 length: 16
clone size: NA
J gene: TRBJ2-7
V gene: TRBV7-8

CDR3 protein: CTSSQGTRSSYEQYF
CDR3 DNA: TGCACCAGCAGCCAAGGGACCAGGAGCTCCTACGAGCAGTACTTC
D gene: NA
CDR3 length: 15
clone size: few
J gene: TRBJ2-7
V gene: TRBV1

CDR3 protein: CASSIGTSGILNEQFF
CDR3 DNA: TGTGCCAGTAGTATAGGGACTAGCGGAATTCTTAATGAGCAGTTCTTC
D gene: TRBD2
CDR3 length: 16
clone size: NA
J gene: TRBJ2-1
V gene: TRBV19

CDR3 protein: CASSAATSYNEQFF
CDR3 DNA: TGTGCCAGCAGTGCGGCGACTAGCTACAATGAGCAGTTCTTC
D gene: NA
CDR3 length: 14
clone size: NA
J gene: TRBJ2-1
V gene: TRBV2

CDR3 protein: CASSFPSQRGNEQFF
CDR3 DNA: TGTGCCAGCAGCTTTCCGTCCCAACGGGGCAATGAGCAGTTCTTC
D gene: NA
CDR3 length: 15
clone size: NA
J gene: TRBJ2-1
V gene: TRBV11-2

CDR3 protein: CASSLGTSGRFF
CDR3 DNA: TGTGCCAGCAGCTTAGGCACTAGCGGGAGGTTCTTC
D gene: TRBD2
CDR3 length: 12
clone size: NA
J gene: TRBJ2-1
V gene: TRBV7-9

CDR3 protein: CASSSGVGAAGSEQYF
CDR3 DNA: TGTGCCAGCAGCTCGGGCGTGGGGGCGGCGGGCTCCGAGCAGTACTTC
D gene: NA
CDR3 length: 16
clone size: NA
J gene: TRBJ2-7
V gene: TRBV5-4

CDR3 protein: CATSNPDRTTEAFF
CDR3 DNA: TGTGCCACCAGCAACCCGGACAGGACTACTGAAGCTTTCTTT
D gene: TRBD1
CDR3 length: 14
clone size: NA
J gene: TRBJ1-1
V gene: TRBV15

CDR3 protein: CASSRGTATPDTQYF
CDR3 DNA: TGTGCCAGCAGTCGAGGGACGGCAACGCCAGATACGCAGTATTTT
D gene: NA
CDR3 length: 15
clone size: NA
J gene: TRBJ2-3
V gene: TRBV6-1

CDR3 protein: CASSVSGQGNNEQFF
CDR3 DNA: TGTGCCAGCAGCGTCTCGGGACAGGGGAACAATGAGCAGTTCTTC
D gene: TRBD1
CDR3 length: 15
clone size: NA
J gene: TRBJ2-1
V gene: TRBV9

CDR3 protein: CASSYGAGTGELFF
CDR3 DNA: TGCGCCAGCAGTTACGGGGCGGGCACCGGGGAGCTGTTTTTT
D gene: NA
CDR3 length: 14
clone size: NA
J gene: TRBJ2-2
V gene: TRBV5-1

CDR3 protein: CASSLGGVSNQPQHF
CDR3 DNA: TGCGCCAGCAGCTTGGGAGGGGTTAGCAATCAGCCCCAGCATTTT
D gene: NA
CDR3 length: 15
clone size: NA
J gene: TRBJ1-5
V gene: TRBV5-1

CDR3 protein: CARKGLAGRGTDTQYF
CDR3 DNA: TGTGCCAGGAAGGGACTAGCGGGCAGAGGTACAGATACGCAGTATTTT
D gene: TRBD2
CDR3 length: 16
clone size: NA
J gene: TRBJ2-3
V gene: TRBV28

CDR3 protein: CATEGHGYTF
CDR3 DNA: TGTGCCACCGAGGGGCATGGCTACACCTTC
D gene: NA
CDR3 length: 10
clone size: NA
J gene: TRBJ1-2
V gene: TRBV7-8

CDR3 protein: CASSELGSGSFAEKLFF
CDR3 DNA: TGTGCCAGCAGTGAACTAGGTTCCGGGAGCTTTGCTGAAAAACTGTTTTTT
D gene: NA
CDR3 length: 17
clone size: NA
J gene: TRBJ1-4
V gene: TRBV6-1

CDR3 protein: CASSVGPVNEQFF
CDR3 DNA: TGTGCCAGCAGCGTAGGACCGGTCAATGAGCAGTTCTTC
D gene: NA
CDR3 length: 13
clone size: NA
J gene: TRBJ2-1
V gene: TRBV9

CDR3 protein: CASRPIVGQGLGEQFF
CDR3 DNA: TGTGCCAGCAGGCCCATTGTGGGACAGGGGCTCGGTGAGCAGTTCTTC
D gene: TRBD1
CDR3 length: 16
clone size: NA
J gene: TRBJ2-1
V gene: TRBV28

CDR3 protein: CASSEALGSVAGSFLEQYF
CDR3 DNA: TGTGCCAGCAGTGAAGCCCTCGGAAGTGTAGCGGGGAGCTTTTTGGAGCAGTACTTC
D gene: TRBD2
CDR3 length: 19
clone size: NA
J gene: TRBJ2-7
V gene: TRBV6-1

CDR3 protein: CASSRTALAKNIQYF
CDR3 DNA: TGTGCCAGCAGTCGCACCGCATTAGCCAAAAACATTCAGTACTTC
D gene: NA
CDR3 length: 15
clone size: NA
J gene: TRBJ2-4
V gene: TRBV27

CDR3 protein: CASSTRTGGDTQYF
CDR3 DNA: TGTGCCAGCAGCACCCGGACAGGGGGAGATACGCAGTATTTT
D gene: TRBD1
CDR3 length: 14
clone size: NA
J gene: TRBJ2-3
V gene: TRBV9

CDR3 protein: CASSFASGPSTDTQYF
CDR3 DNA: TGCGCCAGCAGCTTCGCTAGCGGCCCTAGCACAGATACGCAGTATTTT
D gene: TRBD2
CDR3 length: 16
clone size: NA
J gene: TRBJ2-3
V gene: TRBV5-1

CDR3 protein: CASSLGGTIGDTQYF
CDR3 DNA: TGTGCCAGCAGCTTGGGCGGGACGATCGGGGATACGCAGTATTTT
D gene: NA
CDR3 length: 15
clone size: NA
J gene: TRBJ2-3
V gene: TRBV5-6

CDR3 protein: CASSLGQGASVDYGYTF
CDR3 DNA: TGTGCCAGCAGCCTTGGACAGGGGGCGAGCGTCGACTATGGCTACACCTTC
D gene: TRBD1
CDR3 length: 17
clone size: NA
J gene: TRBJ1-2
V gene: TRBV9

CDR3 protein: CASGQGPISNQPQHF
CDR3 DNA: TGTGCCAGCGGACAGGGGCCCATTAGCAATCAGCCCCAGCATTTT
D gene: TRBD1
CDR3 length: 15
clone size: NA
J gene: TRBJ1-5
V gene: TRBV19

CDR3 protein: CASSVSSGSNQPQHF
CDR3 DNA: TGTGCCAGCAGCGTAAGTTCAGGGAGCAATCAGCCCCAGCATTTT
D gene: NA
CDR3 length: 15
clone size: NA
J gene: TRBJ1-5
V gene: TRBV9

CDR3 protein: CSVGMGSGLNTGELFF
CDR3 DNA: TGCAGCGTTGGGATGGGTAGCGGGCTGAACACCGGGGAGCTGTTTTTT
D gene: TRBD2
CDR3 length: 16
clone size: NA
J gene: TRBJ2-2
V gene: TRBV29-1

CDR3 protein: CASSLNVAGVNNEQFF
CDR3 DNA: TGTGCCAGCAGCTTAAACGTCGCGGGAGTCAACAATGAGCAGTTCTTC
D gene: TRBD2
CDR3 length: 16
clone size: NA
J gene: TRBJ2-1
V gene: TRBV9

CDR3 protein: CASRGTGPSSNQPQHF
CDR3 DNA: TGTGCCAGTAGGGGGACAGGACCCTCTAGCAATCAGCCCCAGCATTTT
D gene: TRBD1
CDR3 length: 16
clone size: NA
J gene: TRBJ1-5
V gene: TRBV19

CDR3 protein: CASTPGQGNYEQYF
CDR3 DNA: TGTGCCAGCACGCCGGGACAGGGAAACTACGAGCAGTACTTC
D gene: TRBD1
CDR3 length: 14
clone size: NA
J gene: TRBJ2-7
V gene: TRBV28

CDR3 protein: CASSEGQINQPQHF
CDR3 DNA: TGTGCCAGCTCAGAGGGACAGATCAATCAGCCCCAGCATTTT
D gene: TRBD1
CDR3 length: 14
clone size: NA
J gene: TRBJ1-5
V gene: TRBV18

CDR3 protein: CASSLGLAGGPPQYF
CDR3 DNA: TGTGCCAGCAGCTTGGGTCTAGCGGGAGGCCCCCCCCAGTACTTC
D gene: TRBD2
CDR3 length: 15
clone size: NA
J gene: TRBJ2-5
V gene: TRBV7-2

CDR3 protein: CASSHLIAPEGGELFF
CDR3 DNA: TGCGCCAGCAGCCATCTTATAGCCCCAGAGGGCGGGGAGCTGTTTTTT
D gene: NA
CDR3 length: 16
clone size: NA
J gene: TRBJ2-2
V gene: TRBV4-1

CDR3 protein: CASSSHLNYEQYF
CDR3 DNA: TGCGCCAGCAGCTCACATCTTAACTACGAGCAGTACTTC
D gene: NA
CDR3 length: 13
clone size: NA
J gene: TRBJ2-7
V gene: TRBV5-1

CDR3 protein: CASAQLAGRSKYF
CDR3 DNA: TGTGCCTCCGCCCAGCTAGCGGGCAGGTCGAAGTACTTC
D gene: TRBD2
CDR3 length: 13
clone size: NA
J gene: TRBJ2-7
V gene: TRBV27

CDR3 protein: CASSFVRRNTIYF
CDR3 DNA: TGTGCCAGCAGTTTTGTCCGACGAAACACCATATATTTT
D gene: NA
CDR3 length: 13
clone size: NA
J gene: TRBJ1-3
V gene: TRBV28

CDR3 protein: CASSFGGNTEAFF
CDR3 DNA: TGTGCCAGCAGCTTCGGGGGGAACACTGAAGCTTTCTTT
D gene: NA
CDR3 length: 13
clone size: NA
J gene: TRBJ1-1
V gene: TRBV7-9